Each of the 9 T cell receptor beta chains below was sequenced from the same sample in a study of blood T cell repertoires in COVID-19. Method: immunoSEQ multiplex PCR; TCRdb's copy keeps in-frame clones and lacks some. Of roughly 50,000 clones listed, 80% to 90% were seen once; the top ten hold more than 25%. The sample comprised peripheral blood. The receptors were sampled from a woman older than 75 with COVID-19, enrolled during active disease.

In DNA, the CDR3 is TGTGCCAGCTCACCACCTTCCGCCTACGAGCAGTACTTC. This encodes CASSPPSAYEQYF. This chain links TRBV18 with TRBJ2-7; D uncertain. V shed 0 bases and J shed 2 bases, with 5 bases lying between them. The CDR3 is 13 amino acids. The germline gives CDR1 KGHSH, CDR2 LQKENI.

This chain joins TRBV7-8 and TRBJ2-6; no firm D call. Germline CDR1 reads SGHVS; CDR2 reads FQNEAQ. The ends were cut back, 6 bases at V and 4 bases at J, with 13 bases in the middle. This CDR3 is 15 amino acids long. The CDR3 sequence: CASRPSPEGANVLTF. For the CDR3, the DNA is TGTGCCAGCAGGCCGTCCCCTGAGGGGGCCAACGTCCTGACTTTC.

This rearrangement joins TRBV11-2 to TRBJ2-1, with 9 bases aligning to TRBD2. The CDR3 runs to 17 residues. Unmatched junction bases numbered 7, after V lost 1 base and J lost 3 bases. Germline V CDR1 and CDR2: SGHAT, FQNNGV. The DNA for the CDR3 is TGTGCCAGCAGCTTAGCCCAATCGCGGGGGGGCTACAATGAGCAGTTCTTC. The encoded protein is CASSLAQSRGGYNEQFF.

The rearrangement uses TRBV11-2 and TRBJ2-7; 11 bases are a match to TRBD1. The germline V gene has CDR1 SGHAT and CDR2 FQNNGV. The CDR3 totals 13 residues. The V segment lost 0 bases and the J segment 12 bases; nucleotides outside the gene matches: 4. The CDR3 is CASSLEAGTGGYF. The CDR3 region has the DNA TGTGCCAGCAGCTTAGAGGCCGGGACAGGGGGGTACTTC.

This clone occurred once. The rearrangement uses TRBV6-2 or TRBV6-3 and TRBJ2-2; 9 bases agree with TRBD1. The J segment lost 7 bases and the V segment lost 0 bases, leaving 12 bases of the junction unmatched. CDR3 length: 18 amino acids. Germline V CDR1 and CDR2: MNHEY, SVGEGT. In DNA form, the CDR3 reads TGTGCCAGCAGTTACTCGCCTGCTAGAACAGGGGGCGTCGGGGAGCTGTTTTTT. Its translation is CASSYSPARTGGVGELFF.

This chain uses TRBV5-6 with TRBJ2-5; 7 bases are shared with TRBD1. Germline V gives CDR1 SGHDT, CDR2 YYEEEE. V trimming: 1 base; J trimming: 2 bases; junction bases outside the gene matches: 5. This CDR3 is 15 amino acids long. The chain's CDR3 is CASSLIQGNQETQYF. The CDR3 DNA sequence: TGTGCCAGCAGCTTGATACAGGGGAATCAAGAGACCCAGTACTTC.

In DNA, the CDR3 is TGTGCCAGTACCCGTAGCGGGGGGTACACCGGGGAGCTGTTTTTT. Its translation is CASTRSGGYTGELFF. The rearrangement uses TRBV19 and TRBJ2-2, with 10 bases that match TRBD2. This CDR3 has 15 amino acids. Looked up from germline, CDR1 is LNHDA and CDR2 is SQIVND (reference sequence). V lost 7 bases, J lost 3 bases, and 5 bases stayed unmatched. The variable domain in full, completed from reference TRBV19 and TRBJ2-2, reads DGGITQSPKYLFRKEGQNVTLSCEQNLNHDAMYWYRQDPGQGLRLIYYSQIVNDFQKGDIAEGYSVSREKKESFPLTVTSAQKNPTAFYLCASTRSGGYTGELFFGEGSRLTVL.

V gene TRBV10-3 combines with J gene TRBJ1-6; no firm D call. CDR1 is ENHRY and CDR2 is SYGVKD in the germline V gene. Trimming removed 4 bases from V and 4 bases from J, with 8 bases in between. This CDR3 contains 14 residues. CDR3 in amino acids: CAISVQAYNSPLHF. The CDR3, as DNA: TGTGCCATCAGTGTGCAGGCTTATAATTCACCCCTCCACTTT.

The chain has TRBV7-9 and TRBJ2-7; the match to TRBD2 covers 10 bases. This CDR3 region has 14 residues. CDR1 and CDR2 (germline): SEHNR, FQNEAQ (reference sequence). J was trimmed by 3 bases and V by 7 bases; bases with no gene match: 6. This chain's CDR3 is CASNRLAGDYEQYF. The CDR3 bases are TGTGCCAGCAACAGGCTAGCGGGAGACTACGAGCAGTACTTC.